These 28 T cell receptor beta chains were all obtained from the same sample, sequenced in a study of blood T cell repertoires in COVID-19. Libraries were prepared by immunoSEQ multiplex PCR; TCRdb keeps only in-frame clonotypes and omits some of them. The repertoire has approximately 220,000 clones, roughly 84% of them found once; the top ten carry about 7%. Material: PBMCs or T cells enriched from blood (not recorded which). These receptor sequences come from a middle-aged woman who had recovered from COVID-19.

The rearrangement uses TRBV5-6 and TRBJ2-7; 9 bases fit TRBD1. V shed 4 bases and J 5 bases; nucleotides not matched to a gene: 4. The CDR3 has 13 residues. Germline V gene sequence: CDR1 SGHDT, CDR2 YYEEEE. In nucleotides, the CDR3 is TGTGCCAGCAGCGGACAGGGGTTCAACGAGCAGTACGTC. Translation gives CASSGQGFNEQYV.

The chain recombines TRBV7-2 with TRBJ1-1, with 9 bases identical to TRBD1. Germline V gene lookup returns CDR1 SGHTA and CDR2 FQGNSA. The CDR3 has 14 residues. The J segment lost 5 bases and the V segment lost 6 bases, leaving 7 bases of the junction unmatched. The CDR3 sequence: CASRKDRGDTEAFF. The CDR3 DNA reads as TGTGCCAGCAGAAAGGACAGGGGAGATACTGAAGCTTTCTTT.

This chain joins TRBV5-1 and TRBJ1-4; TRBD1 is a possible D gene (5 bases). Per germline, CDR1 SGHRS and CDR2 YFSETQ. V lost 0 bases to trimming and J lost 5 bases, with 17 bases between them. The CDR3 is 17 amino acids. CDR3 protein: CASSLELWGGANEKLFF. CDR3 nucleotide sequence: TGCGCCAGCAGCTTGGAATTGTGGGGAGGGGCCAATGAAAAACTGTTTTTT. The full variable domain, rest sourced from reference TRBV5-1 and TRBJ1-4, is KAGVTQTPRYLIKTRGQQVTLSCSPISGHRSVSWYQQTPGQGLQFLFEYFSETQRNKGNFPGRFSGRQFSNSRSEMNVSTLELGDSALYLCASSLELWGGANEKLFFGSGTQLSVL.

The chain links TRBV7-2 to TRBJ2-1, with D possibly being TRBD1 (6 bases). The CDR3 runs 14 residues. In germline, CDR1 is SGHTA, CDR2 FQGNSA. Deletions cut 5 bases from V and 1 base from J, with 9 bases between. CDR3 coding DNA: TGTGCCAGCAGCCCAGGGGCTTCCTACAATGAGCAGTTCTTC. Encoded protein: CASSPGASYNEQFF.

The gene calls are TRBV5-4 and TRBJ2-2; no clear D. This CDR3 contains 16 residues. Trimming pared 4 bases from V and 1 base from J, leaving 14 bases between. Germline V gives CDR1 SGHNT, CDR2 YYREEE (reference sequence). CDR3 region: CASSPTRWRNTGELFF. As DNA, the CDR3 is TGTGCCAGCAGCCCCACTCGTTGGAGGAACACCGGGGAGCTGTTTTTT.

The CDR3 region is CASSLGEIDIQYF. The DNA of the CDR3 is TGTGCCAGCAGCCTCGGGGAGATAGACATTCAGTACTTC. The chain links TRBV12-3 or TRBV12-4 to TRBJ2-4; D may be TRBD2 (5 bases). V was pared by 6 bases and J by 8 bases, with 14 bases between. The CDR3 spans 13 residues.

The V call is TRBV29-1, the J call TRBJ2-5; D might be TRBD2 (6 bases). This CDR3 contains 13 residues. Germline loops: CDR1 SQVTM, CDR2 ANQGSEA. V lost 4 bases to trimming and J lost 1 base, with 10 bases between them. This CDR3 is CSVGRGSQETQYF. The DNA for the CDR3 is TGCAGCGTTGGGCGGGGCTCCCAAGAGACCCAGTACTTC.

The chain has TRBV30 and TRBJ2-7; 8 bases align to TRBD2. CDR3 size: 13 residues. Looked up from germline, CDR1 is GTSNPN and CDR2 is SVGIG (reference sequence). V lost 1 base and J lost 6; bases outside the gene matches: 5. The CDR3 protein is CAWSDGGGGEQYF. The CDR3 coding sequence is TGTGCCTGGAGTGACGGGGGGGGTGGCGAGCAGTACTTC.

This chain links TRBV18 with TRBJ2-1, with TRBD2 as a possible D gene (6 bases). Trimming removed 7 bases at V and 7 bases at J, with 8 bases between. In germline, CDR1 is KGHSH, CDR2 LQKENI. CDR3 length: 11 amino acids. The CDR3 coding sequence is TGTGCCAGCTACGGAGGGAATGAGCAGTTCTTC. Translating it yields CASYGGNEQFF.

The chain combines TRBV11-2 with TRBJ2-7; possible D gene TRBD2, 6 bases. Trimming cost V 4 bases and J 3 bases, with 16 bases left between them. The CDR3 extends over 15 amino acids. CDR1 and CDR2 from the germline V gene are SGHAT and FQNNGV. This CDR3 is CASSSAGGKGYEQYF. The CDR3 bases are TGTGCCAGCAGCTCGGCCGGGGGTAAAGGCTACGAGCAGTACTTC.

This clone was seen at least ten times. This sequence joins TRBV4-2 and TRBJ2-6; D uncertain. In germline, CDR1 is LGHNA, CDR2 YNFKEQ. V was trimmed by 4 bases and J by 0 bases, leaving 4 bases between them. The CDR3 contains 14 residues. CDR3 region: CASSPSSGANVLTF. The CDR3, as DNA: TGTGCCAGCAGCCCTAGCTCTGGGGCCAACGTCCTGACTTTC.

The V call is TRBV6-5, the J call TRBJ1-2; D is perhaps TRBD1 (6 bases). The CDR3 is 15 amino acids. V lost 4 bases and J lost 8, with 20 bases in between. The germline V gene encodes CDR1 MNHEY and CDR2 SVGAGI. CDR3 sequence: CASSFRGAGPKGYTF. CDR3 in DNA: TGTGCCAGCAGTTTTCGGGGGGCGGGGCCGAAAGGCTACACCTTC.

The rearrangement uses TRBV28 and TRBJ1-5; no reliable D call. The CDR3 is 14 amino acids. V lost 1 base, J lost 10 bases, and 14 bases lay in between. CDR1 and CDR2 (germline): MDHEN, SYDVKM. The CDR3 DNA reads TGTGCCAGCAGTTTATCTTATAGGAGGGAACCCCAGCATTTT. Protein product: CASSLSYRREPQHF.

Only a few counts were recorded for this clone. The chain combines TRBV19 with TRBJ2-5; D possibly corresponds to TRBD2 (6 bases). Looked up from germline, CDR1 is LNHDA and CDR2 is SQIVND (reference sequence). Trimming took off 3 bases at V and 5 bases at J, with 7 bases between the two ends. The CDR3 runs 12 residues. CDR3 amino acids: CASSMGRETQYF. The CDR3 DNA follows: TGTGCCAGTAGTATGGGGAGGGAGACCCAGTACTTC.

The CDR3 is CASSGSSGRAENEQFF. CDR3 DNA sequence: TGTGCCAGCAGCGGATCTAGCGGGAGGGCCGAGAATGAGCAGTTCTTC. V gene TRBV9 combines with J gene TRBJ2-1; 12 bases map to TRBD2. Unmatched junction bases numbered 8, after V lost 3 bases and J lost 7 bases. Germline CDR1 SGDLS, CDR2 YYNGEE. This CDR3 region has 16 residues.

V is TRBV5-1 and J is TRBJ2-1, with 8 nucleotides matching TRBD2. The germline V gene has CDR1 SGHRS and CDR2 YFSETQ. The V gene end was trimmed by 4 bases and the J gene end by 0 bases; junction bases not matched to a gene: 6. The CDR3 covers 16 residues. In nucleotides, the CDR3 is TGCGCCAGCAGCCTCCGTAGCGGGAACTCCTACAATGAGCAGTTCTTC. This translates into CASSLRSGNSYNEQFF.

The gene calls are TRBV10-3 and TRBJ1-1; TRBD1 aligns across 8 bases. J was trimmed by 11 bases and V by 6 bases; bases with no gene match: 5. CDR1 and CDR2 (germline): ENHRY, SYGVKD. This CDR3 comprises 11 residues. CDR3 nucleotide sequence: TGTGCCATCAGGACAGGGGTAACGGCTTTCTTT. Its protein is CAIRTGVTAFF.

This clone has only one observation. This rearrangement joins TRBV2 to TRBJ2-3; D is perhaps TRBD2 (5 bases). The CDR3 has 17 residues. V was clipped by 8 bases and J by 1 base, with 22 bases between them. CDR1 is SNHLY and CDR2 is FYNNEI in the germline V gene. The CDR3 reads CASESPAAEARTDTQYF. CDR3 in DNA: TGTGCCAGCGAAAGTCCTGCTGCGGAGGCGCGCACAGATACGCAGTATTTT.

The V gene is TRBV7-9, the J gene TRBJ2-3; 9 positions match TRBD2. Germline values: CDR1 SEHNR, CDR2 FQNEAQ (reference sequence). The CDR3 is 13 amino acids. The ends lost 7 bases at V and 1 base at J; junction bases unmatched: 0. The CDR3 is CASTSGGTDTQYF. In DNA form, the CDR3 reads TGTGCCAGCACTAGCGGGGGCACAGATACGCAGTATTTT.

V gene TRBV7-9 combines with J gene TRBJ1-2; D perhaps matches TRBD1 (6 bases). Trimming removed 1 base at V and 4 bases at J, with 7 bases between. The CDR3 has 13 residues. CDR1 and CDR2 (germline): SEHNR, FQNEAQ (reference sequence). The CDR3 loop reads CASSLDRAYGYTF. For the CDR3, the DNA is TGTGCCAGCAGCTTAGACAGGGCCTATGGCTACACCTTC.

V and J are TRBV7-8 and TRBJ2-1; D uncertain. Trimming removed 5 bases at V and 4 bases at J, with 12 bases between. This CDR3 contains 14 residues. Germline V gene data show CDR1 as SGHVS and CDR2 as FQNEAQ. The CDR3 loop reads CASSHGLEYNEQFF. In DNA form, the CDR3 reads TGTGCCAGCAGCCACGGTCTAGAGTACAATGAGCAGTTCTTC.

V gene TRBV9 combines with J gene TRBJ1-4, with TRBD1 identical over 12 bases. CDR1 SGDLS and CDR2 YYNGEE come from the germline V gene. The trim removed 3 bases at V and 8 bases at J, leaving 14 bases unmatched. CDR3 size: 18 residues. This CDR3 is CASSAGPGTGGAPEKLFF. CDR3 in DNA: TGTGCCAGCAGCGCGGGCCCCGGGACAGGGGGCGCCCCCGAAAAACTGTTTTTT.

The chain combines TRBV4-2 with TRBJ2-3; maybe TRBD1 (5 bases). Between the trimmed V and J ends, which lost 0 bases and 3 bases, there was a span of 10 bases. In germline, CDR1 is LGHNA, CDR2 YNFKEQ. This CDR3 has 15 amino acids. CDR3 sequence reads: CASSQEKKGTDTQYF. For the CDR3, the DNA is TGTGCCAGCAGCCAAGAAAAAAAGGGGACAGATACGCAGTATTTT.

The chain couples TRBV9 to TRBJ2-4; D may be TRBD1 (6 bases). V was cut by 3 bases and J by 5 bases, with 12 bases left in between. This CDR3 is built from 14 residues. Germline V gene data show CDR1 as SGDLS and CDR2 as YYNGEE. CDR3 loop: CASSANGQQNIQYF. The DNA for the CDR3 is TGTGCCAGCAGCGCCAATGGACAGCAAAACATTCAGTACTTC.

The rearrangement joins TRBV5-1 to TRBJ1-1, with TRBD1 identical over 7 bases. This CDR3 comprises 15 residues. Germline V CDR1 and CDR2: SGHRS, YFSETQ. V was clipped by 0 bases and J by 2 bases; unmatched bases: 4. In DNA form, the CDR3 reads TGCGCCAGCAGCTTGGATACAGGGGCAAACACTGAAGCTTTCTTT. Encoded protein: CASSLDTGANTEAFF.

CDR3 residues: CASSYSPSTEPQHF. Here the CDR3 DNA reads TGTGCCAGCAGTTACTCACCGTCAACGGAGCCCCAGCATTTT. The J gene is TRBJ1-5, the V gene TRBV6-5; D is uncertain. The CDR3 is made up of 14 amino acids. Germline V gives CDR1 MNHEY, CDR2 SVGAGI. Between the trimmed V and J ends, which lost 0 bases and 8 bases, there was a span of 11 bases.

This clone was seen once. The rearrangement joins TRBV19 to TRBJ1-6; D gene ambiguous. Germline-derived CDR1 and CDR2 are LNHDA and SQIVND (reference sequence). CDR3 length equals 12 residues. Trimming removed 3 bases at V and 7 bases at J, with 4 bases between. The CDR3 nucleotides read TGTGCCAGTAGTATCGGGAATTCACCCCTCCACTTT. Protein product: CASSIGNSPLHF.

The V gene is TRBV25-1, the J gene TRBJ1-6; 10 nucleotides line up with TRBD1. Germline V gives CDR1 MGHDK, CDR2 SYGVNS. CDR3 length equals 17 residues. With 1 base clipped from V and 7 bases from J, the junction kept 7 bases outside the gene matches. CDR3 sequence: CASSELDRGSRNSPLHF. The CDR3 nucleotides are TGTGCCAGCAGTGAATTGGACAGGGGGAGTCGGAATTCACCCCTCCACTTT.